A single sample gave rise to the 26 T cell receptor beta chains below, sequenced in a study of cytomegalovirus exposure and HLA in healthy donors. Amplification used 60 Vbeta primers and 13 Jbeta primers. The protocol was immunoSEQ multiplex PCR, while the TCRdb copy is restricted to in-frame clones and leaves out a portion. The sample totals 55,000 to 85,000 clones. Source material: PBMCs. These receptors were obtained from a female donor in good health and CMV-seropositive.

The chain combines TRBV15 with TRBJ2-7, with TRBD2 identical over 9 bases. Germline V CDR1 and CDR2: LNHNV, YYDKDF (reference sequence). Trimming cost V 5 bases and J 4 bases; bases outside gene matches: 12. The CDR3 sequence is 16 residues long. The CDR3 coding sequence is TGTGCCACCAGCGAGGGGTCCCTAGCGGGAAATTACGAGCAGTACTTC. This codes for CATSEGSLAGNYEQYF.

The V call is TRBV7-6, the J call TRBJ2-7; 11 nucleotides align to TRBD1. CDR1 and CDR2 from the germline V gene are SGHVS and FNYEAQ. The CDR3 has 15 residues. The V gene end was trimmed by 4 bases and the J gene end by 3 bases; junction bases not matched to a gene: 5. The CDR3 region is CASSSLDRGLYEQYF. The CDR3 DNA sequence: TGTGCCAGCAGCTCTCTGGACAGGGGGCTCTACGAGCAGTACTTC.

This chain links TRBV18 with TRBJ1-1, with D uncertain. V was shortened by 5 bases and J by 0 bases, with 7 bases between the two germline ends. Germline V CDR1 and CDR2: KGHSH, LQKENI. This CDR3 region has 13 residues. The CDR3 sequence is CASSGALNTEAFF. The CDR3 nucleotides read TGTGCCAGCTCAGGAGCCTTGAACACTGAAGCTTTCTTT.

The rearrangement joins TRBV5-1 to TRBJ2-1, with 7 bases fitting TRBD1. With V trimmed by 1 base and J by 5 bases, 6 bases remained unmatched. CDR1 and CDR2 (germline): SGHRS, YFSETQ. CDR3 length: 15 residues. The CDR3 DNA reads as TGCGCCAGCAGCTTGACGGGACAGTCCGACAATGAGCAGTTCTTC. Residues: CASSLTGQSDNEQFF. The full variable domain, completed using reference TRBV5-1 and TRBJ2-1, is KAGVTQTPRYLIKTRGQQVTLSCSPISGHRSVSWYQQTPGQGLQFLFEYFSETQRNKGNFPGRFSGRQFSNSRSEMNVSTLELGDSALYLCASSLTGQSDNEQFFGPGTRLTVL.

The chain joins TRBV5-4 to TRBJ2-7, with D possibly being TRBD2 (6 bases). With 5 bases removed from V and 3 bases from J, the gap between germline ends came to 15 bases. The V gene's germline CDR1 is SGHNT and CDR2 YYREEE (reference sequence). The CDR3 totals 14 residues. CDR3 amino acids: CASSRGGAVYEQYF. For the CDR3, the DNA is TGTGCCAGCAGTCGAGGAGGGGCCGTCTACGAGCAGTACTTC. The full variable domain, rest sourced from reference TRBV5-4 and TRBJ2-7, is ETGVTQSPTHLIKTRGQQVTLRCSSQSGHNTVSWYQQALGQGPQFIFQYYREEENGRGNFPPRFSGLQFPNYSSELNVNALELDDSALYLCASSRGGAVYEQYFGPGTRLTVT.

For this clone: The same CDR3 also results from other DNA sequences found in this sample. V gene TRBV5-1 combines with J gene TRBJ2-7; TRBD2 agrees at 9 bases. This CDR3 comprises 14 residues. Germline V CDR1 and CDR2: SGHRS, YFSETQ. Losses at the gene ends were 3 bases for V and 2 bases for J; bases not matched to a gene: 3. The DNA for the CDR3 is TGCGCCAGCAGCTCGACTAGCGGTACCTACGAGCAGTACTTC. It codes for CASSSTSGTYEQYF.

This chain links TRBV9 with TRBJ2-5; weak D call: TRBD2 (5 bases). The germline V gene encodes CDR1 SGDLS and CDR2 YYNGEE. With 0 bases removed from V and 3 bases from J, the gap between germline ends came to 9 bases. The CDR3 loop spans 14 amino acids. For the CDR3, the DNA is TGTGCCAGCAGCGTAGGGGCAGCGGAAGAGACCCAGTACTTC. This gives the protein CASSVGAAEETQYF.

Concerning this clone itself: At one end the junction does not follow the germline gene, possibly because of a read error. The chain joins TRBV5-1 to TRBJ2-5; TRBD1 matches at 9 bases. From germline, CDR1 is SGHRS and CDR2 YFSETQ. The CDR3 has 14 residues. For the CDR3, the DNA is TGCGCCAGCAGACAATTGGATAGTTCGGGACAGGGTAACTTC. It codes for CASRQLDSSGQGNF.

This chain connects TRBV5-4 to TRBJ1-1, with D unclear. From germline, CDR1 is SGHNT and CDR2 YYREEE (reference sequence). This CDR3 has 12 residues. Trimming took off 4 bases at V and 2 bases at J, with 6 bases between the two ends. The CDR3 sequence: CASSTDNTEAFF. The CDR3, as DNA: TGTGCCAGCAGCACAGACAACACTGAAGCTTTCTTT.

This chain links TRBV6-7 with TRBJ2-3; 10 nucleotides match TRBD2. TRBV6-7 is marked as an open reading frame, function uncertain. The CDR3 spans 14 residues. Germline trimming cut 7 bases from V and 5 bases from J; bases unmatched to any gene: 6. CDR3 residues: CASNLAGVLDTQYF. The CDR3 region has the DNA TGTGCCAGCAATCTAGCGGGAGTGTTAGATACGCAGTATTTT.

This chain links TRBV29-1 with TRBJ2-2; 9 nucleotides agree with TRBD1. This CDR3 is built from 13 residues. Unmatched junction bases numbered 2, after V lost 4 bases and J lost 5 bases. Germline V gene lookup returns CDR1 SQVTM and CDR2 ANQGSEA. The CDR3 protein is CSVGGQGTGELFF. The CDR3 DNA follows: TGCAGCGTTGGGGGACAGGGTACCGGGGAGCTGTTTTTT.

V is TRBV28 and J is TRBJ1-5; 7 bases are shared with TRBD1. This CDR3 spans 20 amino acids. V lost 4 bases and J lost 7; bases outside the gene matches: 25. Germline V gene lookup returns CDR1 MDHEN and CDR2 SYDVKM. This chain's CDR3 is CASSSPGAFGDRGTRQPQHF. For the CDR3, the DNA is TGTGCCAGCAGTTCGCCCGGGGCCTTTGGGGACAGAGGGACGAGGCAGCCCCAGCATTTT.

V is TRBV5-1 and J is TRBJ2-2; 16 bases are a match to TRBD2. The CDR3 is 17 amino acids. V gave up 4 bases and J gave up 6 bases; unmatched junction bases: 6. The germline gives CDR1 SGHRS, CDR2 YFSETQ. DNA of the CDR3: TGCGCCAGCAGCGCCCCGGGACTAGCGGGAGGGTCCGGGGAGCTGTTTTTT. It codes for CASSAPGLAGGSGELFF.

This sequence joins TRBV28 and TRBJ2-7; D ambiguous. The CDR3 spans 12 residues. Trimming stripped 7 bases from V and 2 bases from J, with 9 bases between. In germline, CDR1 is MDHEN, CDR2 SYDVKM. The CDR3 DNA reads as TGTGCCAGCACTGCAGGCCCCTACGAGCAGTACTTC. Amino acids: CASTAGPYEQYF.

The chain recombines TRBV4-1 with TRBJ1-3; TRBD1 agrees at 9 bases. The length of the CDR3 is 16 residues. V lost 2 bases, J lost 3 bases, and 5 bases stayed unmatched. The germline V gene has CDR1 MGHRA and CDR2 YSYEKL. For the CDR3, the DNA is TGCGCCAGCAGCCAAATGGGGACAGGGCTTGGAAACACCATATATTTT. Its protein is CASSQMGTGLGNTIYF.

J is TRBJ2-3 and V is TRBV9, with 8 nucleotides matching TRBD1. Germline CDR1 is SGDLS and CDR2 is YYNGEE. CDR3 length equals 14 residues. Trimming took 2 bases from V and 3 from J; bases not matched to a gene: 2. CDR3 amino acids: CASSVRTGTDTQYF. The CDR3, as DNA: TGTGCCAGCAGCGTCAGGACAGGGACAGATACGCAGTATTTT. Supplemented by reference TRBV9 and TRBJ2-3, the full variable domain reads DSGVTQTPKHLITATGQRVTLRCSPRSGDLSVYWYQQSLDQGLQFLIQYYNGEERAKGNILERFSAQQFPDLHSELNLSSLELGDSALYFCASSVRTGTDTQYFGPGTRLTVL.

The genes are TRBV4-3 and TRBJ2-1; TRBD1 is a possible D gene (6 bases). CDR3 length: 14 amino acids. Trimming shortened V by 7 bases and J by 9 bases, and 19 bases separated the two germline ends. Germline lookup yields CDR1 LGHNA and CDR2 YSLEER. The DNA of the CDR3 is TGCGCCAGCACCCAGGGGCTTCCTGAAGGTGAGCAGTTCTTC. It codes for CASTQGLPEGEQFF.

The chain employs TRBV5-1 and TRBJ1-2; possibly TRBD1 for D (5 bases). The germline gives CDR1 SGHRS, CDR2 YFSETQ. The CDR3 sequence is 15 residues long. V lost 0 bases, J lost 7 bases, and 16 bases lay in between. The CDR3 here is CASSLAPTGGGGYTF. The CDR3 region has the DNA TGCGCCAGCAGCTTGGCTCCGACGGGGGGAGGTGGCTACACCTTC.

The chain is built from TRBV19 and TRBJ1-5; 9 nucleotides line up with TRBD1. There are 15 residues in the CDR3. In germline, CDR1 is LNHDA, CDR2 SQIVND (reference sequence). J was trimmed by 6 bases and V by 2 bases; bases with no gene match: 5. CDR3 sequence reads: CASSITETGGQPQHF. CDR3 nucleotides: TGTGCCAGTAGTATAACCGAGACAGGGGGTCAGCCCCAGCATTTT.

The CDR3 loop reads CASSPSEGSYNEQFF. The CDR3 DNA reads as TGTGCCAGCTCACCCTCCGAGGGTTCATACAATGAGCAGTTCTTC. The chain carries TRBV18 and TRBJ2-1, with D maybe TRBD2 (5 bases). Trimming took off 3 bases at V and 4 bases at J, with 13 bases between the two ends. The length of the CDR3 is 15 residues. Germline V gives CDR1 KGHSH, CDR2 LQKENI. The full variable domain, rest sourced from reference TRBV18 and TRBJ2-1, is NAGVMQNPRHLVRRRGQEARLRCSPMKGHSHVYWYRQLPEEGLKFMVYLQKENIIDESGMPKERFSAEFPKEGPSILRIQQVVRGDSAAYFCASSPSEGSYNEQFFGPGTRLTVL.

The chain has TRBV27 and TRBJ1-1, with 7 nucleotides matching TRBD1. The CDR3 consists of 14 residues. Unmatched junction bases numbered 7, after V lost 6 bases and J lost 3 bases. The V gene's germline CDR1 is MNHEY and CDR2 SMNVEV (reference sequence). The CDR3 loop reads CASSGRTGDTEAFF. The CDR3 region has the DNA TGTGCCAGCAGCGGTAGGACAGGAGACACTGAAGCTTTCTTT.

The chain recombines TRBV18 with TRBJ2-7; TRBD2 matches 14 bases. This CDR3 has 18 residues. The J segment lost 3 bases and the V segment lost 0 bases, leaving 7 bases of the junction unmatched. From germline, CDR1 is KGHSH and CDR2 LQKENI. The CDR3 loop reads CASSPPGLAGGGDYEQYF. DNA for the CDR3: TGTGCCAGCTCACCACCCGGACTAGCGGGAGGAGGGGACTACGAGCAGTACTTC.

For the CDR3, the DNA is TGTGCCAGCAGCCAAGGGGGGACAGGGTCGAGCTACGAGCAGTACTTC. It is translated as CASSQGGTGSSYEQYF. The V and J genes are TRBV4-2 and TRBJ2-7, with 9 positions matching TRBD1. V lost 1 base and J lost 3; bases outside the gene matches: 7. The CDR3 loop spans 16 amino acids. Germline V gene lookup returns CDR1 LGHNA and CDR2 YNFKEQ.

J is TRBJ1-1 and V is TRBV4-1, with D tentatively TRBD1 (5 bases). CDR3 length: 17 residues. The germline gives CDR1 MGHRA, CDR2 YSYEKL. V dropped 2 bases and J dropped 7 bases, with 23 bases sitting between them. The CDR3 DNA reads TGCGCCAGCAGCCAAAACGCCATCGCATGGGGGGAGGGTGAAGCTTTCTTT. This codes for CASSQNAIAWGEGEAFF.

The chain links TRBV7-6 to TRBJ2-1; the match to TRBD1 covers 7 bases. With 4 bases clipped from V and 6 bases from J, the junction kept 9 bases outside the gene matches. The CDR3 is 15 amino acids. Germline V gene lookup returns CDR1 SGHVS and CDR2 FNYEAQ. The CDR3 protein is CASSSLGTAINEQFF. The CDR3, as DNA: TGTGCCAGCAGCTCTTTGGGGACAGCGATCAATGAGCAGTTCTTC.

The J gene is TRBJ1-1, the V gene TRBV28; possibly TRBD1 for D (5 bases). The V end lost 7 bases, the J end lost 6 bases, and 15 bases lay between the germline ends. CDR1 is MDHEN, CDR2 SYDVKM, per germline. The CDR3 consists of 13 residues. This CDR3 is CASTTGGIPEAFF. CDR3 coding DNA: TGTGCCAGCACTACTGGGGGGATCCCTGAAGCTTTCTTT. Using reference TRBV28 and TRBJ1-1 for the parts outside the CDR3, the full variable domain is DVKVTQSSRYLVKRTGEKVFLECVQDMDHENMFWYRQDPGLGLRLIYFSYDVKMKEKGDIPEGYSVSREKKERFSLILESASTNQTSMYLCASTTGGIPEAFFGQGTRLTVV.